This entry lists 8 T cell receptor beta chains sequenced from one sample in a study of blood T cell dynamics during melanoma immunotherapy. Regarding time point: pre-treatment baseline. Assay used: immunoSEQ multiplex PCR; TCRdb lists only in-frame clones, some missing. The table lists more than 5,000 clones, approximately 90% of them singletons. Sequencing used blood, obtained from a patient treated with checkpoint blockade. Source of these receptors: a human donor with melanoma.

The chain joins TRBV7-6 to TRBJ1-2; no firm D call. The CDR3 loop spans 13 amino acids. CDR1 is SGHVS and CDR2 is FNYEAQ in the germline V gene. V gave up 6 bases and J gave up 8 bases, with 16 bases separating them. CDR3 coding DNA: TGTGCCAGCAGTCCGGAGTTTTCCAACGGCTACACCTTC. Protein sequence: CASSPEFSNGYTF.

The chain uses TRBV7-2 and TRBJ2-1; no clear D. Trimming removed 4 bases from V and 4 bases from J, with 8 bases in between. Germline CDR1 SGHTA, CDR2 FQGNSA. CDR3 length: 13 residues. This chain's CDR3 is CASSWSEYNEQFF. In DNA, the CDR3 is TGTGCCAGCAGCTGGTCGGAGTACAATGAGCAGTTCTTC.

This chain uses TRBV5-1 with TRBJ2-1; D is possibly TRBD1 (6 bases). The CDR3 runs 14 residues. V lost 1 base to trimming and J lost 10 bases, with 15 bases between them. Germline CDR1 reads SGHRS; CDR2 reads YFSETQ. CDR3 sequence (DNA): TGCGCCAGCAGCTTGAATTTGGACAGCCTCGAGCAGTTCTTC. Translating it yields CASSLNLDSLEQFF.

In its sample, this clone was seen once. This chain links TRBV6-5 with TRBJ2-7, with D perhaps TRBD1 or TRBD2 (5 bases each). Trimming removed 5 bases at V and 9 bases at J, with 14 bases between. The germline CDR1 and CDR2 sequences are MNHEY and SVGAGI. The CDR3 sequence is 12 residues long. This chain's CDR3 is CASSPGPKGQYF. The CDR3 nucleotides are TGTGCCAGCAGTCCGGGACCGAAGGGGCAGTACTTC.

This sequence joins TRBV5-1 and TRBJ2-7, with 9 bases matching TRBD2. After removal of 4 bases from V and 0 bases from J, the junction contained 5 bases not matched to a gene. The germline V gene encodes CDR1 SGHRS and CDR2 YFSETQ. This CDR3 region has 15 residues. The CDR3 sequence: CASSRDSGSSYEQYF. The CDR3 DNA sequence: TGCGCCAGCAGCAGAGATAGCGGGAGCTCCTACGAGCAGTACTTC.

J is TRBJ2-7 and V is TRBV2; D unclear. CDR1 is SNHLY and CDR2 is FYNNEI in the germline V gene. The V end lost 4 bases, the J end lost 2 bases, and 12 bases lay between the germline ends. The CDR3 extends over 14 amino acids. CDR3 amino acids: CASSVGIGPYEQYF. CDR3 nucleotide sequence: TGTGCCAGCAGTGTGGGGATAGGACCCTACGAGCAGTACTTC.

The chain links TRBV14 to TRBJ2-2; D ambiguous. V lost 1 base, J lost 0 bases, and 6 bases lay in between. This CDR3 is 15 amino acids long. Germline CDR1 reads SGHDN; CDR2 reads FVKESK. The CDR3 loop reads CASSQVGPNTGELFF. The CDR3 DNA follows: TGTGCCAGCAGCCAAGTGGGTCCGAACACCGGGGAGCTGTTTTTT. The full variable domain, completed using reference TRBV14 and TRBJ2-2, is EAGVTQFPSHSVIEKGQTVTLRCDPISGHDNLYWYRRVMGKEIKFLLHFVKESKQDESGMPNNRFLAERTGGTYSTLKVQPAELEDSGVYFCASSQVGPNTGELFFGEGSRLTVL.

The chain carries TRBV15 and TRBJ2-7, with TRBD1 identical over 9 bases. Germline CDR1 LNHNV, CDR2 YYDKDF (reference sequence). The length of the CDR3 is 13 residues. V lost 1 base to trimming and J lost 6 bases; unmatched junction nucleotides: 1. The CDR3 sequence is CATSRGQGGEQYF. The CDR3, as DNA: TGTGCCACCAGCAGAGGACAGGGGGGCGAGCAGTACTTC.